This TCR beta chain was captured by sequencing in a study of CD8 T cells in Susac syndrome. Reverse transcription used 0.5 to 1 ug RNA and random hexamers. TCRdb independently ran MiXCR on the immunoSEQ multiplex PCR reads; one entry per CDR3 protein. The sample has about 160,000 distinct CDR3 sequences; approximately 94% are singletons. V lost 3 bases and J lost 7, with 16 bases in between. The CDR3 length is 14 residues. The rearrangement links TRBV12-3 or TRBV12-4 to TRBJ2-7; possibly TRBD1 or TRBD2 for D (5 bases each). The sequenced sample was CD4+ T cells from PBMCs. The sequence was collected from a human donor with multiple sclerosis. The CDR3 protein is CASSFGAGRREQYF. CDR3 sequence (DNA): TGTGCCAGCAGTTTTGGCGCAGGGAGACGGGAGCAGTACTTC.